What follows describes a single T cell receptor beta chain. There are 15 residues in the CDR3. V was pared by 0 bases and J by 0 bases, with 8 bases between. CDR1 and CDR2 (germline): MNHEY, SMNVEV (reference sequence). Assay used: immunoSEQ multiplex PCR; TCRdb lists only in-frame clones, some missing. The sample holds around 180,000 clones, 80% to 90% seen once. The entry originates in a study of control samples from healthy donors and cancer patients. The chain recombines TRBV27 with TRBJ1-1; TRBD1 is a possible D gene (5 bases). This TCR came from a woman younger than 45 in good health. What was sequenced was blood. The CDR3 DNA reads TGTGCCAGCAGTTTATCCGGACATCTGAACACTGAAGCTTTCTTT. Its protein product is CASSLSGHLNTEAFF.